The 18 T cell receptor beta chains in this list originate from one sample, sequenced in a study of early stage breast cancer tumors. Clones were read by immunoSEQ multiplex PCR, and TCRdb kept only the in-frame ones, dropping some. The table records 25,000 to 30,000 clones, 80% of them present only once. Source material: blood. The receptors here all came from a person between 55 and 70 years old with breast cancer.

The chain couples TRBV29-1 to TRBJ2-7; maybe TRBD1 (6 bases). The length of the CDR3 is 12 residues. Germline V CDR1 and CDR2: SQVTM, ANQGSEA. V lost 6 bases and J 7 bases, leaving 16 bases between the germline ends. The CDR3 sequence is CSVQGGVEEQYF. In DNA form, the CDR3 reads TGCAGCGTCCAAGGGGGTGTCGAGGAGCAGTACTTC.

The J gene is TRBJ2-3, the V gene TRBV2; TRBD2 is a possible D gene (6 bases). V dropped 4 bases and J dropped 2 bases, with 13 bases sitting between them. CDR3 size: 15 residues. Germline loops: CDR1 SNHLY, CDR2 FYNNEI. The CDR3 DNA follows: TGTGCCAGCAGTGTGGGGGGTGGGGCCACAGATACGCAGTATTTT. Protein sequence: CASSVGGGATDTQYF.

This chain uses TRBV5-1 with TRBJ2-3; 15 bases match TRBD2. Germline CDR1 SGHRS, CDR2 YFSETQ. The CDR3 runs to 19 residues. V lost 4 bases and J lost 0; bases outside the gene matches: 9. This CDR3 is CASSGGLAGGVPSTDTQYF. The CDR3 coding sequence is TGCGCCAGCAGCGGGGGACTAGCGGGAGGAGTACCTAGCACAGATACGCAGTATTTT.

The chain couples TRBV30 to TRBJ2-3; no definite D call. From germline, CDR1 is GTSNPN and CDR2 SVGIG (reference sequence). CDR3 length equals 15 residues. V was trimmed by 1 base and J by 0 bases, leaving 11 bases between them. Here the CDR3 reads CAWSDLRESTDTQYF. CDR3 sequence (DNA): TGTGCCTGGAGTGACCTCCGAGAAAGCACAGATACGCAGTATTTT.

The V call is TRBV7-6, the J call TRBJ1-1, with D hard to call. Germline V lookup: CDR1 SGHVS, CDR2 FNYEAQ. The ends were cut back, 5 bases at V and 1 base at J, with 8 bases in the middle. The CDR3 spans 13 residues. CDR3 coding DNA: TGTGCCAGCAGCCCACGACAGAACACTGAAGCTTTCTTT. This codes for CASSPRQNTEAFF.

This sequence joins TRBV7-2 and TRBJ1-2, with TRBD1 as a possible D gene (6 bases). V was cut by 5 bases and J by 5 bases, with 18 bases left in between. The CDR3 spans 15 residues. Germline CDR1 is SGHTA and CDR2 is FQGNSA. The CDR3 reads CASSKTGPGRYGYTF. In nucleotides, the CDR3 is TGTGCCAGCAGCAAGACAGGCCCGGGGCGATATGGCTACACCTTC. The full variable domain, rest sourced from reference TRBV7-2 and TRBJ1-2, is GAGVSQSPSNKVTEKGKDVELRCDPISGHTALYWYRQSLGQGLEFLIYFQGNSAPDKSGLPSDRFSAERTGGSVSTLTIQRTQQEDSAVYLCASSKTGPGRYGYTFGSGTRLTVV.

As to this clone: One junction end does not reproduce the germline sequence, and a read error may be involved. V and J are TRBV5-4 and TRBJ1-1; 9 nucleotides align to TRBD1. Germline CDR1 and CDR2: SGHNT and YYREEE (reference sequence). The CDR3 sequence is 14 residues long. CDR3 loop: CASSSSDRGADAFF. In DNA form, the CDR3 reads TGTGCCAGCAGCTCGTCCGACAGGGGGGCTGACGCTTTCTTT.

V and J are TRBV18 and TRBJ2-7, with 8 bases identical to TRBD1. J was trimmed by 5 bases and V by 3 bases; bases with no gene match: 6. This CDR3 contains 14 residues. CDR1 and CDR2 from the germline V gene are KGHSH and LQKENI. CDR3 amino acids: CASSPETGANEQYF. As DNA, the CDR3 is TGTGCCAGCTCACCTGAGACAGGGGCCAACGAGCAGTACTTC.

The V and J genes are TRBV19 and TRBJ2-3; 7 bases agree with TRBD2. The CDR3 extends over 16 amino acids. The V gene end was trimmed by 7 bases and the J gene end by 4 bases; junction bases not matched to a gene: 14. Germline values: CDR1 LNHDA, CDR2 SQIVND (reference sequence). This CDR3 reads CASMGVLAGAADTQYF. The CDR3 region has the DNA TGTGCCAGTATGGGGGTATTGGCGGGAGCCGCAGATACGCAGTATTTT.

The V call is TRBV6-5, the J call TRBJ1-2; D is undetermined. Trimming removed 6 bases at V and 3 bases at J, with 11 bases between. This CDR3 spans 13 amino acids. Germline CDR1 is MNHEY and CDR2 is SVGAGI. CDR3 amino acids: CASSPGGYYGYTF. The CDR3 DNA reads TGTGCCAGCAGCCCCGGCGGATACTATGGCTACACCTTC.

V and J are TRBV23-1 and TRBJ1-1; D is undetermined. TRBV23-1 is known as an ORF, though its function is uncertain. CDR3 length: 14 amino acids. V shed 2 bases and J shed 3 bases, with 10 bases lying between them. The CDR3 DNA follows: TGCGCCAGCAGTCAAGGGCAGATTTACACTGAAGCTTTCTTT. This codes for CASSQGQIYTEAFF.

This chain uses TRBV5-1 with TRBJ2-7; no clear D gene. Germline loops: CDR1 SGHRS, CDR2 YFSETQ. The V end lost 2 bases, the J end lost 0 bases, and 9 bases lay between the germline ends. The CDR3 runs 14 residues. Here the CDR3 reads CASSFGSSSYEQYF. As DNA, the CDR3 is TGCGCCAGCAGCTTCGGGTCCAGCTCCTACGAGCAGTACTTC.

The chain joins TRBV4-3 to TRBJ2-7; D call uncertain. The CDR3 runs 16 residues. From germline, CDR1 is LGHNA and CDR2 YSLEER. The V and J ends lost 0 bases and 3 bases respectively, with 15 bases between them. CDR3 nucleotide sequence: TGCGCCAGCAGCCAAGAGAGGTCGGCGGTTGGCTACGAGCAGTACTTC. It yields the protein CASSQERSAVGYEQYF.

V gene TRBV11-2 combines with J gene TRBJ2-2; tentatively, D is TRBD1 (6 bases). Germline V gene data show CDR1 as SGHAT and CDR2 as FQNNGV. The CDR3 contains 16 residues. Trimming took 4 bases from V and 4 from J, leaving 16 bases between them. CDR3 residues: CASSWRPGAGTGELFF. CDR3 in DNA: TGTGCCAGCAGCTGGAGGCCAGGGGCGGGCACCGGGGAGCTGTTTTTT.

V is TRBV5-1 and J is TRBJ2-5; 8 bases are shared with TRBD1. From germline, CDR1 is SGHRS and CDR2 YFSETQ. Trimming cost V 4 bases and J 4 bases; bases outside gene matches: 12. This CDR3 contains 16 residues. The CDR3 DNA sequence: TGCGCCAGCAGCCACGCCGTCGGGGGACAGGCAGAGACCCAGTACTTC. Translation gives CASSHAVGGQAETQYF.

About this clone itself: The same CDR3 also results from other DNA sequences found in this sample. This sequence joins TRBV5-8 and TRBJ2-7; the match to TRBD2 covers 13 bases. Germline values: CDR1 SGHTS, CDR2 YDEGEE. This CDR3 comprises 15 residues. J was trimmed by 4 bases and V by 4 bases; bases with no gene match: 5. CDR3: CASSRGLAGVYEQYF. The CDR3 nucleotides read TGTGCCAGCAGCCGCGGACTAGCGGGAGTGTACGAGCAGTACTTC.

J is TRBJ1-2 and V is TRBV6-5, with a tentative D call TRBD1 (5 bases). Trimming stripped 5 bases from V and 8 bases from J, with 15 bases between. Germline V gene lookup returns CDR1 MNHEY and CDR2 SVGAGI. This CDR3 has 13 residues. This CDR3 reads CASSPGRGRGYTF. For the CDR3, the DNA is TGTGCCAGCAGTCCGGGGAGGGGCAGGGGCTACACCTTC.

The J gene is TRBJ1-5, the V gene TRBV30; TRBD1 is a possible D gene (6 bases). The V and J ends lost 0 bases and 4 bases respectively, with 16 bases between them. Germline V gene lookup returns CDR1 GTSNPN and CDR2 SVGIG (reference sequence). The CDR3 has 16 amino acids. The CDR3 DNA is TGTGCCTGGAGTGTACCCTCTGGACAGCTAAATCAGCCCCAGCATTTT. Its translation is CAWSVPSGQLNQPQHF.